The clone carrying this T cell receptor beta chain was counted only a few times. What it binds is unknown. The CDR3 runs to 15 residues. Deletions cut 5 bases from V and 1 base from J, with 13 bases between. Looked up from germline, CDR1 is SGHVS and CDR2 is FNYEAQ. These data come from a study of molecular identifiers for immune sequencing clone quantification. General study findings and limits: The sizes of highly expanded clones could be underestimated when identical TCR molecules share a barcode.

Using its own MiXCR run on the PCR reads, TCRdb lists one record per CDR3 protein. The data show around 480,000 distinct CDR3 sequences, over 20% seen once. The sequence was obtained from a human donor in good health. Some libraries in this study had Jurkat cell RNA spiked in. Sequenced material: naive CD8+ T cells from blood, with Jurkat cell RNA spiked in. Subset defined: FACS-sorted CD8+CD4-CCR7+CD45RA+ naive T cells. The chain joins TRBV7-6 to TRBJ2-3; a possible D gene is TRBD2 (6 bases). CDR3 coding DNA: TGTGCCAGCAGCCCTAGCGTCGGGGGCACAGATACGCAGTATTTT. Its protein is CASSPSVGGTDTQYF.